This TCR beta chain originates from a study of metastatic and nonmetastatic thyroid tumors. Study information: Repertoire comparisons spanned blood and tumor or nodule tissue from malignant and benign thyroid patients.

This clone has more than one count but fewer than ten. Each patient went into thyroid surgery without having received any treatment. This CDR3 has 16 residues. Germline CDR1 is MNHNS and CDR2 is SASEGT. The V segment lost 5 bases and the J segment 4 bases; nucleotides outside the gene matches: 7. In the original analysis: Clinicopathological groups differed in CDR3, with these differences serving to build a distant-metastasis classifier for papillary thyroid cancer. With MiXCR, TCRdb reprocessed the PCR reads. It is TCRdb's table, rather than the study itself, that gives the V and J calls and clone size. This table has some 40,000 clones, approximately 19% appearing once.

Sequenced material: blood. The TCR was taken from a female donor with papillary thyroid cancer or a benign thyroid nodule (not recorded which). Some clones in this sample may be carry-over from other donors' samples. This chain uses TRBV6-1 with TRBJ2-6; TRBD2 aligns across 8 bases. The CDR3 sequence is CASSPTGGSGANVLTF. CDR3 bases: TGTGCCAGCAGTCCGACGGGGGGGAGCGGGGCCAACGTCCTGACTTTC.